This TCR beta chain comes out of a study of blood T cell repertoires in COVID-19. How the authors handled the data: Amplification with reference gene primers provided the estimates of nucleated cell counts. Here immunoSEQ multiplex PCR was the method, and the copy in TCRdb shows in-frame clones only, minus some. V and J calls and clone size come straight from that table; D and trimming were deduced from the DNA. Among 300,000 to 350,000 clones listed, around nine tenths were seen once. Seattle-derived patients entered the study during active infection and were followed longitudinally. Trimming removed 4 bases from V and 4 bases from J; junction bases left unmatched: 10. The CDR3 spans 16 residues. Germline V gene data show CDR1 as SGHDN and CDR2 as FVKESK.

Material for sequencing was peripheral blood. The genes are TRBV14 and TRBJ2-1; 7 bases line up with TRBD2. The TCR sequence derives from a woman in her fifties or sixties with COVID-19, enrolled during active disease. CDR3 in amino acids: CASSRRSPAGYNEQFF. The CDR3 nucleotides are TGTGCCAGCAGCCGCAGAAGCCCAGCGGGGTACAATGAGCAGTTCTTC.